There are a few counts of the clone carrying this T cell receptor (beta chain). The antigen remains unidentified. Trimming took 0 bases from V and 3 from J, leaving 6 bases between them. Per germline, CDR1 MNHEY and CDR2 SMNVEV (reference sequence). CDR3 length: 13 residues. Axillary draining lymph nodes of breast cancer patients supplied the node samples. TCRdb independently ran MiXCR on the multiplex PCR reads; one entry per CDR3 protein. This sample has approximately 300,000 distinct CDR3 sequences, with 30% found just once. This entry is derived from a study of breast tumors, draining lymph nodes, adjacent tissues. Findings of the study overall: The data were judged consistent with most tumor T cells coming from lymph node and expanding in tumor. Tumors had less TCR diversity than lymph nodes, more than nontumor tissue. Compared with basal-like, luminal-like tumors shared significantly more repertoire with nontumor tissue.

The rearrangement uses TRBV27 and TRBJ2-7, with unresolved D. The sequencing sample was made of axillary lymph node tissue. This receptor was taken from a female donor with breast cancer. Some clones in this sample may be carry-over from other donors' samples. CDR3 loop: CASSLSGNYEQYF. The CDR3 DNA follows: TGTGCCAGCAGTTTATCGGGCAACTACGAGCAGTACTTC.